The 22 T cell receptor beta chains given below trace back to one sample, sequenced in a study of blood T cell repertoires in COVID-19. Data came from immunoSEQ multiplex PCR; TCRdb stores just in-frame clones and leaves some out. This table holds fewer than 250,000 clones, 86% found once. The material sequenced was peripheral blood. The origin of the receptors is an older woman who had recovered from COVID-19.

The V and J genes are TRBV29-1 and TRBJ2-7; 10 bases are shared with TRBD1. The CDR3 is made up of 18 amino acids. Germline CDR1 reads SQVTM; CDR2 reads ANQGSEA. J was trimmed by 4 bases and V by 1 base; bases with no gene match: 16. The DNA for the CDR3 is TGCAGCGTTGAAGGTACCGAGGGGGGACAGGGGTTAGGATACGAGCAGTACTTC. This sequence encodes CSVEGTEGGQGLGYEQYF.

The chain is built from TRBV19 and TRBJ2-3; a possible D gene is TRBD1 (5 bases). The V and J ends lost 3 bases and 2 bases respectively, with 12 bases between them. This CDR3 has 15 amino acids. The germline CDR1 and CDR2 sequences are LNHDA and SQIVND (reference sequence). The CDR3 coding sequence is TGTGCCAGTAGTATCAACAGGCGAGACACAGATACGCAGTATTTT. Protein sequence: CASSINRRDTDTQYF. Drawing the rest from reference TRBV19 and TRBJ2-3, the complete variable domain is DGGITQSPKYLFRKEGQNVTLSCEQNLNHDAMYWYRQDPGQGLRLIYYSQIVNDFQKGDIAEGYSVSREKKESFPLTVTSAQKNPTAFYLCASSINRRDTDTQYFGPGTRLTVL.

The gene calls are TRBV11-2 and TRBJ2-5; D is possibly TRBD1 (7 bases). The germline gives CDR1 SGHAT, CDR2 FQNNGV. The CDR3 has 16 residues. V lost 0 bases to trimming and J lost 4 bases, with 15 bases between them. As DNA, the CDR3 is TGTGCCAGCAGCTTAGAATTTCAGGGGGGAGGAGAGACCCAGTACTTC. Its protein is CASSLEFQGGGETQYF.

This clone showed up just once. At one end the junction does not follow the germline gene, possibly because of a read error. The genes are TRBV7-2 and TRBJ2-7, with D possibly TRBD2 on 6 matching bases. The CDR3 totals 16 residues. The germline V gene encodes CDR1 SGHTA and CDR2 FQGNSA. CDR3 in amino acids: CASTLIGGSPPYEQYF. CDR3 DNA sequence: TGTGCCAGCACCTTAATTGGGGGGTCACCTCCCTACGAGCAGTACTTC.

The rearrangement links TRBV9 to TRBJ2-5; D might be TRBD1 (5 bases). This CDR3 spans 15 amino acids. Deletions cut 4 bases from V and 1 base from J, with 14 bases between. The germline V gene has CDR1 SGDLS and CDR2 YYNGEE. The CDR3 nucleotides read TGTGCCAGCAGCTTCCGGACATTTACCCAAGAGACCCAGTACTTC. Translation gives CASSFRTFTQETQYF.

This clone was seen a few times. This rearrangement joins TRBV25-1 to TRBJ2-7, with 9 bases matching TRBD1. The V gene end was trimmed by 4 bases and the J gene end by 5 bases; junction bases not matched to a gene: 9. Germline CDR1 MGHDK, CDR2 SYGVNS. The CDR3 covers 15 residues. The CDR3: CASSATRTGVDEQYF. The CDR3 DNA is TGTGCCAGCAGTGCAACCAGGACAGGGGTCGACGAGCAGTACTTC.

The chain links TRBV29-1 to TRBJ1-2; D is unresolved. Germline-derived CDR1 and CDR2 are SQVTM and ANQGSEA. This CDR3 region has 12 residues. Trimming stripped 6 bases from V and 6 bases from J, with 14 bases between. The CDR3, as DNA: TGCAGCGTCACGGGTGTCAGCGATGGCTACACCTTC. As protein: CSVTGVSDGYTF.

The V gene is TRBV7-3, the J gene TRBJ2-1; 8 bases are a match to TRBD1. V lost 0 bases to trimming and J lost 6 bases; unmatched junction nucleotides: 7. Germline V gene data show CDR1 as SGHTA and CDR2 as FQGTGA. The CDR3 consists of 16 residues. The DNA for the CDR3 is TGTGCCAGCAGCTTAACGGCGACAGGGACAGGCAATGAGCAGTTCTTC. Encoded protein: CASSLTATGTGNEQFF. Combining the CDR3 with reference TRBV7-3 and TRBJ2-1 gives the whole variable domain GAGVSQTPSNKVTEKGKYVELRCDPISGHTALYWYRQSLGQGPEFLIYFQGTGAADDSGLPNDRFFAVRPEGSVSTLKIQRTERGDSAVYLCASSLTATGTGNEQFFGPGTRLTVL.

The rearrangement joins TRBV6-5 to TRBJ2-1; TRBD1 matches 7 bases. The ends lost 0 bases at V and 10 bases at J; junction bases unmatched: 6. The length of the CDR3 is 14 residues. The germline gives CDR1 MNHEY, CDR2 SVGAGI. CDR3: CASSYSGQVGEQFF. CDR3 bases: TGTGCCAGCAGTTACTCAGGACAGGTAGGGGAGCAGTTCTTC.

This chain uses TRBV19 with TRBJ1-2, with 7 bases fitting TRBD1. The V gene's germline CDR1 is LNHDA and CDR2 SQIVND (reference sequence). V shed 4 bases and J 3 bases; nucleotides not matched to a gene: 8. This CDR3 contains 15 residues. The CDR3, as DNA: TGTGCCAGTAGTACGGACAGGAACCTCTACTATGGCTACACCTTC. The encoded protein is CASSTDRNLYYGYTF.

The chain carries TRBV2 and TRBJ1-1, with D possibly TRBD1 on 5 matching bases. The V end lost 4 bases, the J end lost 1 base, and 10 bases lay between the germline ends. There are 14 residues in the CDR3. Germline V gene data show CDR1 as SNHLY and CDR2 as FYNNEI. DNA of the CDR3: TGTGCCAGCAGTGGGGGCCGGGCGAACACTGAAGCTTTCTTT. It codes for CASSGGRANTEAFF.

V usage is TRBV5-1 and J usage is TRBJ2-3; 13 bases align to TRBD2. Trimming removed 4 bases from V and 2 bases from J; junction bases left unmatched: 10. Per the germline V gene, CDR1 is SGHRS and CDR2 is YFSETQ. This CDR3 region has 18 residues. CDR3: CASSVRLAGGPITDTQYF. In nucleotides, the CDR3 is TGCGCCAGCAGCGTCCGACTAGCGGGGGGACCGATCACAGATACGCAGTATTTT.

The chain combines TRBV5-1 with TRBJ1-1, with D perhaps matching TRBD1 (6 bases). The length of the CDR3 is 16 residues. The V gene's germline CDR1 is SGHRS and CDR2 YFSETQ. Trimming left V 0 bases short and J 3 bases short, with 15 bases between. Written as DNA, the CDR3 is TGCGCCAGCAGCTTGGGACAGGCGAGGTCCTACACTGAAGCTTTCTTT. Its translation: CASSLGQARSYTEAFF.

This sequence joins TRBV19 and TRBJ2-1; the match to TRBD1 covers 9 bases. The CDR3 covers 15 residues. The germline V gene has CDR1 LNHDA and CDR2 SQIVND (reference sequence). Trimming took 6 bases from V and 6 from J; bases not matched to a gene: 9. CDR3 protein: CASSPDRGMTNEQFF. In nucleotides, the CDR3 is TGTGCCAGTAGCCCGGACAGGGGTATGACCAATGAGCAGTTCTTC.

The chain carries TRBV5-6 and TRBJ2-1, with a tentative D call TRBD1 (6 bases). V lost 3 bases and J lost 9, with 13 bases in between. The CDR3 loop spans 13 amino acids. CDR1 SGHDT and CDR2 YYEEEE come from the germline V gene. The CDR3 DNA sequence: TGTGCCAGCAGCTACAGGGTGTGGGGTGAGCAGTTCTTC. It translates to CASSYRVWGEQFF.

CDR3 sequence: CASSPSGGTDTQYF. Written as DNA, the CDR3 is TGTGCCAGCAGCCCCTCGGGAGGCACAGATACGCAGTATTTT. The V call is TRBV7-9, the J call TRBJ2-3; tentative D call: TRBD2 (6 bases). This CDR3 has 14 residues. CDR1 is SEHNR, CDR2 FQNEAQ, per germline (reference sequence). The ends were cut back, 5 bases at V and 1 base at J, with 10 bases in the middle. Full variable domain (missing parts from reference TRBV7-9 and TRBJ2-3): DTGVSQNPRHKITKRGQNVTFRCDPISEHNRLYWYRQTLGQGPEFLTYFQNEAQLEKSRLLSDRFSAERPKGSFSTLEIQRTEQGDSAMYLCASSPSGGTDTQYFGPGTRLTVL.

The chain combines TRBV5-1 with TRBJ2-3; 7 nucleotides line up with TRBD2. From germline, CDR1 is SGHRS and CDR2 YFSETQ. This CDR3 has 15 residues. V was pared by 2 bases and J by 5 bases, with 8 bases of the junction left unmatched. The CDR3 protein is CASSFSGVVGDTQYF. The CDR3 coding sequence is TGCGCCAGCAGCTTCAGCGGGGTTGTGGGAGATACGCAGTATTTT.

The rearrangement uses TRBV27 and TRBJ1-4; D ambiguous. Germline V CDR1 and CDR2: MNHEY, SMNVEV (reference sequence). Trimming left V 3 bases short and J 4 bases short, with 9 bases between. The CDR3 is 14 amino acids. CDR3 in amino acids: CASSFRLLNEKLFF. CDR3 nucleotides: TGTGCCAGCAGTTTTAGACTACTTAATGAAAAACTGTTTTTT.

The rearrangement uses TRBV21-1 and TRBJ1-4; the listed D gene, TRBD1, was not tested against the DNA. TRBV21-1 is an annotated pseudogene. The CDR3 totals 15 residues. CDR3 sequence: CASSKVGRVDEKLFF. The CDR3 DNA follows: TGTGCCAGCAGCAAAGTCGGCAGGGTAGATGAAAAACTGTTTTTT.

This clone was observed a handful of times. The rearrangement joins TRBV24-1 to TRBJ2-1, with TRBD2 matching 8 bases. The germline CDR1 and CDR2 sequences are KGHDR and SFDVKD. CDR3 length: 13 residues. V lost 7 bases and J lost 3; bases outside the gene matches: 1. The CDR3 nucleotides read TGTGCCACCAGACGGGGGGGCTACAATGAGCAGTTCTTC. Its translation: CATRRGGYNEQFF.

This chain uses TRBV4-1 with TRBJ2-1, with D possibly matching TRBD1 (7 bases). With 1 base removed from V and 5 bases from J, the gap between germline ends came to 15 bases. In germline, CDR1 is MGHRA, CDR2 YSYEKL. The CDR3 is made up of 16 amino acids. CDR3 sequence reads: CASSQVAGQKNNEQFF. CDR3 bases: TGCGCCAGCAGCCAAGTGGCGGGACAGAAGAACAATGAGCAGTTCTTC.

CDR3 protein: CASSSRDRRNTGELFF. In nucleotides, the CDR3 is TGTGCCAGCAGCTCCCGAGACAGGAGGAACACCGGGGAGCTGTTTTTT. The gene calls are TRBV9 and TRBJ2-2; tentatively, D is TRBD1 (6 bases). CDR3 length: 16 residues. V was pared by 4 bases and J by 1 base, with 14 bases between. Germline CDR1 SGDLS, CDR2 YYNGEE.